This T cell receptor (beta chain) was recovered during a study of T cells in Graves' hyperthyroidism and ophthalmopathy. TCR beta CDR3 regions were amplified from RNA transcripts. In the first-round RT-PCR of the TCR CDR3, the HTBI primer set was used. MiXCR was run by TCRdb on the multiplex PCR reads, yielding one entry per CDR3 protein. This sample carries hundreds of thousands of distinct CDR3 sequences, 20% to 25% of them seen once, and the ten largest clones take approximately 60%. Trimming stripped 5 bases from V and 5 bases from J, with 19 bases between. The germline gives CDR1 SGHRS, CDR2 YFSETQ. This CDR3 comprises 16 residues.

The chain has TRBV5-1 and TRBJ2-2; weak D call: TRBD2 (6 bases). The sequencing input was blood. This receptor was taken from a man aged 25-45 years with Graves' ophthalmopathy. The CDR3 nucleotides are TGCGCCAGCAGGGCGGCGTCCGGGGGAGGAACCGGGGAGCTGTTTTTT. This gives the protein CASRAASGGGTGELFF. The whole variable domain, remainder taken from reference TRBV5-1 and TRBJ2-2, is KAGVTQTPRYLIKTRGQQVTLSCSPISGHRSVSWYQQTPGQGLQFLFEYFSETQRNKGNFPGRFSGRQFSNSRSEMNVSTLELGDSALYLCASRAASGGGTGELFFGEGSRLTVL.